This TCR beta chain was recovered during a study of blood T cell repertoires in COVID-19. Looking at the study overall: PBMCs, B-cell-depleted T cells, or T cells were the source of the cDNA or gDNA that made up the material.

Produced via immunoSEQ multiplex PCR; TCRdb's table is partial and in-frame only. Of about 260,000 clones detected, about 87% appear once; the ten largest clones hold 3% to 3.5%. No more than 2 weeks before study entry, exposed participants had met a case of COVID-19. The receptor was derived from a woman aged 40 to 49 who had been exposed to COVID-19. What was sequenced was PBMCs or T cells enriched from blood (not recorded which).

This CDR3 is CASSLDIGRNTEAFF. CDR3 DNA: TGTGCCAGCAGCTTAGATATAGGGAGGAACACTGAAGCTTTCTTT. This chain joins TRBV7-2 and TRBJ1-1; no firm D call. Per germline, CDR1 SGHTA and CDR2 FQGNSA. The CDR3 runs 15 residues. The germline V and J ends were trimmed by 1 base and 1 base, with 10 bases remaining between them.